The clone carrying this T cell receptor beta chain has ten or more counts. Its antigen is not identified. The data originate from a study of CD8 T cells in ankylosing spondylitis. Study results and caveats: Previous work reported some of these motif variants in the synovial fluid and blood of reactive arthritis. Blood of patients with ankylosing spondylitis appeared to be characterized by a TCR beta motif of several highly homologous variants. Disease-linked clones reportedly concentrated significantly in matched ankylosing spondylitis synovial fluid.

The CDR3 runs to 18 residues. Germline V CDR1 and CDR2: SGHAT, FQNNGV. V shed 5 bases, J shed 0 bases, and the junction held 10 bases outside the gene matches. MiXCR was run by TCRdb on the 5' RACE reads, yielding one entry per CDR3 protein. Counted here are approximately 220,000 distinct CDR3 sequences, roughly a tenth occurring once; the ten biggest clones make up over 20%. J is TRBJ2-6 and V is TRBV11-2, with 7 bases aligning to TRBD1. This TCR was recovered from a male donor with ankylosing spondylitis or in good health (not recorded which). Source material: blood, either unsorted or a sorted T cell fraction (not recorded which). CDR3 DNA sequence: TGTGCCAGCAGCCCCGACAGGGTAATTTCCTCTGGGGCCAACGTCCTGACTTTC. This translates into CASSPDRVISSGANVLTF.